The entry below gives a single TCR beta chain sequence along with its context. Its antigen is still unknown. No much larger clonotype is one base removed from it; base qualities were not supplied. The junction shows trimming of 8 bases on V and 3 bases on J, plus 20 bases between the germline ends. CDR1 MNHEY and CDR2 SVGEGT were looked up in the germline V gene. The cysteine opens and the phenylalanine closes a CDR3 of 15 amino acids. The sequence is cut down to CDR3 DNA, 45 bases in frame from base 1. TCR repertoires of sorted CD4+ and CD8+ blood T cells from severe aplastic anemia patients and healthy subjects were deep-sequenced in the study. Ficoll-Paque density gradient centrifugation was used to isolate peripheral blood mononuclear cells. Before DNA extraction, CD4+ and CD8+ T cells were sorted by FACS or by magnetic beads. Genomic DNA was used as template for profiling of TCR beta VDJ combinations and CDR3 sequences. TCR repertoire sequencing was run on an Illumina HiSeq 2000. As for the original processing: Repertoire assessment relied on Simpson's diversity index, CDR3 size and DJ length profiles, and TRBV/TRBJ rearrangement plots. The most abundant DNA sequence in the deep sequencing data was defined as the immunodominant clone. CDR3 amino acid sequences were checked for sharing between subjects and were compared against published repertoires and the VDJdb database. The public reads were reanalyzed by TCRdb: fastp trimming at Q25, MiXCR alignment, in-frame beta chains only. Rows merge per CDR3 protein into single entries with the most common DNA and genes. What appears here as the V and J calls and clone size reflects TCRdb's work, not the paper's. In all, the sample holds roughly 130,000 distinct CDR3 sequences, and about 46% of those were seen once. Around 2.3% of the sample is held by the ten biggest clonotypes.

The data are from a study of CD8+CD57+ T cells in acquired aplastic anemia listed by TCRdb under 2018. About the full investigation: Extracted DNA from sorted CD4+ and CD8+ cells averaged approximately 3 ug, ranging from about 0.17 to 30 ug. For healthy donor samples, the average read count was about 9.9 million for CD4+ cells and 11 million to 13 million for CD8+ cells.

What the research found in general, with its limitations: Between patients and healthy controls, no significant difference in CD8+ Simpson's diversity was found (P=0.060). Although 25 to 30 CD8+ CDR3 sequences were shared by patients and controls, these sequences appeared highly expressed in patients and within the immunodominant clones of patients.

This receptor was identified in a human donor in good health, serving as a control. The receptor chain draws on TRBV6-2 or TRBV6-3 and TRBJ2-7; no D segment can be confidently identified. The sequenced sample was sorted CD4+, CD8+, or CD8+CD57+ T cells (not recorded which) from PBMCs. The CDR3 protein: CASALESGNYYEQYF. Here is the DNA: TGTGCCAGCGCCTTGGAGTCGGGCAACTACTACGAGCAGTACTTC.